The clone carrying this T cell receptor (beta chain) came up many times. A read error may produce the germline difference seen at one junction end. This specimen belongs to a study of blood T cells in healthy people across ages. It was with a sample-barcoded 5' primer and a J-beta primer mix that a second PCR of about 6 to 11 cycles was run. TCRdb re-called the 5' RACE reads with MiXCR, one entry per CDR3 protein. The table includes 600,000 or so distinct CDR3 sequences, less than 60% detected once. Germline V gives CDR1 SGHTA, CDR2 FQGNSA. The CDR3 is 16 amino acids. This chain links TRBV7-2 with TRBJ2-1; 10 nucleotides match TRBD2. What was sequenced was blood. This sequence originates from a man older than 75 in good health. In DNA, the CDR3 is TGTGCCAGCAGTTTAGGAGCTAGCGGGAGCTACAATGAGCAGTTCTTC. Encoded protein: CASSLGASGSYNEQFF.